These 24 T cell receptor beta chains were all obtained from the same sample, sequenced in a study of cytomegalovirus exposure and HLA in healthy donors. With 60 Vbeta and 13 Jbeta primers, the PCR was carried out. Profiling relied on immunoSEQ multiplex PCR, and the TCRdb table lists in-frame clones only, not all of them. The sample contains 90,000 to 120,000 clones, 82% of which appear only once. The sample taken for sequencing was PBMCs. These TCRs come from a man aged 25-45 years in good health and CMV-seropositive.

V usage is TRBV6-5 and J usage is TRBJ1-1; possible D gene TRBD1, 5 bases. Trimming left V 4 bases short and J 3 bases short, with 12 bases between. Germline V CDR1 and CDR2: MNHEY, SVGAGI. The CDR3 extends over 14 amino acids. CDR3 protein: CASSSPGLYTEAFF. Written as DNA, the CDR3 is TGTGCCAGCAGTTCCCCGGGACTGTACACTGAAGCTTTCTTT.

The chain recombines TRBV5-1 with TRBJ1-2; the D gene is possibly TRBD1 (5 bases). CDR3 size: 12 residues. Germline CDR1 and CDR2: SGHRS and YFSETQ. V shed 7 bases and J shed 3 bases, with 10 bases lying between them. The CDR3 nucleotides read TGCGCCAGCGGGAGGGGTGACTATGGCTACACCTTC. Encoded protein: CASGRGDYGYTF.

This clone was picked up one time. CDR3 sequence: CASSLRTDFYEQYF. The DNA of the CDR3 is TGTGCCAGCAGCTTGAGGACAGACTTCTACGAGCAGTACTTC. The chain has TRBV7-9 and TRBJ2-7, with D perhaps matching TRBD1 (6 bases). The V and J ends lost 3 bases and 3 bases respectively, with 12 bases between them. The germline V gene has CDR1 SEHNR and CDR2 FQNEAQ (reference sequence). The CDR3 is made up of 14 amino acids.

The chain links TRBV1 to TRBJ2-5; the table's D call TRBD2 went unverified against the DNA. TRBV1 is a known pseudogene. This CDR3 region has 21 residues. The CDR3 nucleotides read TGCACCAGCAGCCAAGATCGAGCGGGCCCGCTAGCGGGGGGAAGAACGGAGACCCAGTACTTC. This sequence encodes CTSSQDRAGPLAGGRTETQYF.

V and J are TRBV7-2 and TRBJ1-5; D remains ambiguous. Germline V lookup: CDR1 SGHTA, CDR2 FQGNSA. V was shortened by 1 base and J by 4 bases, with 5 bases between the two germline ends. CDR3 length: 13 residues. The CDR3 loop reads CASSLDENQPQHF. In DNA form, the CDR3 reads TGTGCCAGCAGCTTAGACGAGAATCAGCCCCAGCATTTT.

This rearrangement joins TRBV10-2 to TRBJ2-5; 15 positions agree with TRBD2. The DNA end lines up better with TRBJ2-7; the J call may be wrong. The CDR3 loop spans 15 amino acids. Per the germline V gene, CDR1 is WSHSY and CDR2 is SAAADI. In DNA, the CDR3 is TGCGCCAGCACAGGACTAGCGGGGGGGCTCAACGAGCAGTACTTC. This translates into CASTGLAGGLNEQYF.

The chain has TRBV11-2 and TRBJ2-2, with unresolved D. Per the germline V gene, CDR1 is SGHAT and CDR2 is FQNNGV. This CDR3 region has 16 residues. Trimming took off 1 base at V and 1 base at J, with 10 bases between the two ends. CDR3 sequence: CASSLVAGLNTGELFF. In nucleotides, the CDR3 is TGTGCCAGCAGCTTAGTGGCCGGGTTGAACACCGGGGAGCTGTTTTTT.

This chain joins TRBV5-1 and TRBJ1-1; possibly TRBD1 for D (6 bases). Germline V gives CDR1 SGHRS, CDR2 YFSETQ. The CDR3 covers 13 residues. Trimming left V 5 bases short and J 7 bases short, with 15 bases between. The CDR3 sequence: CASSLDRQYEAFF. As DNA, the CDR3 is TGCGCCAGCAGTCTAGACAGGCAATATGAAGCTTTCTTT.

This clone has a single count. The CDR3 DNA sequence: TGTGCCAGCAGCCCACTCGACAGGGACAATGAGCAGTTCTTC. It encodes CASSPLDRDNEQFF. V gene TRBV11-3 combines with J gene TRBJ2-1, with TRBD1 matching 7 bases. The CDR3 has 14 residues. J was trimmed by 5 bases and V by 5 bases; bases with no gene match: 6. From germline, CDR1 is SGHNT and CDR2 YENEEA.

V usage is TRBV7-2 and J usage is TRBJ2-5; 10 bases match TRBD2. V was pared by 4 bases and J by 1 base, with 3 bases of the junction left unmatched. Germline V gives CDR1 SGHTA, CDR2 FQGNSA. The CDR3 runs 15 residues. The CDR3 DNA is TGTGCCAGCAGCTCGAGCGGGGGGGTCCAAGAGACCCAGTACTTC. Amino acids: CASSSSGGVQETQYF. Supplemented by reference TRBV7-2 and TRBJ2-5, the full variable domain reads GAGVSQSPSNKVTEKGKDVELRCDPISGHTALYWYRQSLGQGLEFLIYFQGNSAPDKSGLPSDRFSAERTGGSVSTLTIQRTQQEDSAVYLCASSSSGGVQETQYFGPGTRLLVL.

V is TRBV15 and J is TRBJ2-2; 7 nucleotides match TRBD1. Germline V CDR1 and CDR2: LNHNV, YYDKDF (reference sequence). The V gene end was trimmed by 0 bases and the J gene end by 5 bases; junction bases not matched to a gene: 12. CDR3 length: 18 amino acids. The CDR3 nucleotides are TGTGCCACCAGCAGAGATTTTGGAGACAGGGAGAGAACCGGGGAGCTGTTTTTT. Translation gives CATSRDFGDRERTGELFF.

V gene TRBV5-1 combines with J gene TRBJ1-1; a possible D gene is TRBD1 (5 bases). The CDR3 length is 14 residues. The V and J ends lost 2 bases and 0 bases respectively, with 8 bases between them. Germline assignment: CDR1 SGHRS and CDR2 YFSETQ. The CDR3, as DNA: TGCGCCAGCAGCTTAGCAGGGATGAACACTGAAGCTTTCTTT. Its translation: CASSLAGMNTEAFF.

The rearrangement uses TRBV7-9 and TRBJ1-3; 8 bases match TRBD1. The CDR3 sequence is 13 residues long. Germline CDR1 and CDR2: SEHNR and FQNEAQ (reference sequence). J was trimmed by 5 bases and V by 5 bases; bases with no gene match: 2. The CDR3 nucleotides read TGTGCCAGCAGCCACAGGGGGAGAAACACCATATATTTT. Translating gives CASSHRGRNTIYF.

The gene calls are TRBV6-6 and TRBJ2-7; 7 positions match TRBD1. The CDR3 runs 13 residues. CDR1 is MNHNY and CDR2 is SVGAGI in the germline V gene (reference sequence). V was clipped by 6 bases and J by 3 bases; unmatched bases: 5. CDR3 DNA sequence: TGTGCCAGCAGCTCGGGACAGAGCTACGAGCAGTACTTC. It yields the protein CASSSGQSYEQYF.

The chain combines TRBV6-1 with TRBJ1-5, with D possibly matching TRBD1 (5 bases). Germline CDR1 reads MNHNS; CDR2 reads SASEGT. The CDR3 extends over 13 amino acids. V was pared by 8 bases and J by 7 bases, with 15 bases between. The CDR3 reads CASAVQVVQPQHF. CDR3 DNA sequence: TGTGCCAGCGCGGTACAGGTGGTCCAGCCCCAGCATTTT.

The table lists this clone with a few counts. The rearrangement joins TRBV5-1 to TRBJ1-1, with 7 bases fitting TRBD1. Germline CDR1 SGHRS, CDR2 YFSETQ. V shed 5 bases and J 1 base; nucleotides not matched to a gene: 5. This CDR3 has 14 amino acids. Here the CDR3 DNA reads TGCGCCAGCAGACAGGGGCATACGAACACTGAAGCTTTCTTT. Its protein product is CASRQGHTNTEAFF.

The chain links TRBV20-1 to TRBJ2-1, with D perhaps matching TRBD1 (5 bases). Germline V gene lookup returns CDR1 DFQATT and CDR2 SNEGSKA (reference sequence). Trimming stripped 4 bases from V and 7 bases from J, with 8 bases between. This CDR3 has 11 amino acids. The CDR3, as DNA: TGCAGTGCTACAGGGTGGAATGAGCAGTTCTTC. Residues: CSATGWNEQFF.

This clone has just a few counts. CDR3 region: CASSQGGANQPQHF. CDR3 nucleotides: TGTGCCAGCAGCCAAGGGGGGGCCAATCAGCCCCAGCATTTT. This chain uses TRBV7-9 with TRBJ1-5, with D possibly being TRBD1 (6 bases). The CDR3 consists of 14 residues. Germline assignment: CDR1 SEHNR and CDR2 FQNEAQ (reference sequence). Between the trimmed V and J ends, which lost 5 bases and 3 bases, there was a span of 11 bases.

This clone showed up just once. One junction end does not reproduce the germline sequence, and a read error may be involved. CDR3 loop: CASSALNVPHF. In nucleotides, the CDR3 is TGCGCCAGCAGTGCCCTAAACGTACCACACTTC. This rearrangement joins TRBV10-1 to TRBJ2-5; D uncertain. CDR3 length: 11 residues. The germline gives CDR1 WNHNN, CDR2 SYGVQD (reference sequence).

The rearrangement joins TRBV5-1 to TRBJ1-5; D is perhaps TRBD1 (5 bases). V was cut by 1 base and J by 4 bases, with 15 bases left in between. The germline CDR1 and CDR2 sequences are SGHRS and YFSETQ. The CDR3 has 16 amino acids. As DNA, the CDR3 is TGCGCCAGCAGCTTGAGTCCCGGGACTACGAATCAGCCCCAGCATTTT. As protein: CASSLSPGTTNQPQHF.

The chain joins TRBV11-3 to TRBJ2-3; 8 nucleotides line up with TRBD2. The CDR3 spans 16 residues. Germline CDR1 and CDR2: SGHNT and YENEEA. Losses at the gene ends were 1 base for V and 4 bases for J; bases not matched to a gene: 7. The CDR3 DNA reads TGTGCCAGCAGCTTAGTCGGCGGGGGGTACTCAGATACGCAGTATTTT. It encodes CASSLVGGGYSDTQYF.

This clone was picked up a small number of times. The V and J genes are TRBV6-1 and TRBJ2-1; 8 bases are shared with TRBD1. Germline loops: CDR1 MNHNS, CDR2 SASEGT. The CDR3 runs 14 residues. V lost 7 bases to trimming and J lost 14 bases; unmatched junction nucleotides: 16. CDR3 region: CASTGQGTREREFF. For the CDR3, the DNA is TGTGCCAGCACAGGACAGGGCACCCGGGAGCGCGAGTTCTTC.

V gene TRBV10-3 combines with J gene TRBJ2-3; 7 bases align to TRBD2. Germline V gives CDR1 ENHRY, CDR2 SYGVKD. The CDR3 spans 13 residues. The V and J ends lost 5 bases and 1 base, in that order; junction bases with no gene match: 0. CDR3: CAISTSGTDTQYF. DNA for the CDR3: TGTGCCATCAGTACTAGCGGCACAGATACGCAGTATTTT.

The V gene is TRBV7-9, the J gene TRBJ1-6; 9 bases match TRBD1. The CDR3 has 13 amino acids. J gave up 9 bases and V 5 bases, and 2 bases lay outside the gene matches. The germline gives CDR1 SEHNR, CDR2 FQNEAQ (reference sequence). The CDR3 spells CASSTGGGSPLHF. CDR3 nucleotide sequence: TGTGCCAGCAGCACAGGGGGCGGTTCACCCCTCCACTTT.